This T cell receptor beta chain originates from a study of STAT3 mutations in large granular lymphocyte leukemia. Study results and caveats: At least one immunodominant TCR beta clonotype appeared in every T-cell large granular lymphocyte leukemia patient.

With regard to this clone: The antigen is unknown.

Profiling relied on immunoSEQ multiplex PCR, and the TCRdb table lists in-frame clones only, not all of them. The sample gives tens of thousands of clones, about three quarters of which show up once; roughly 0.4% is in the top ten. The germline V and J ends were trimmed by 7 bases and 5 bases, with 14 bases remaining between them. The CDR3 is 13 residues long. CDR1 is SGHTA and CDR2 is FQGNSA in the germline V gene. The sequenced sample was PBMCs. This chain uses TRBV7-2 with TRBJ2-5, with D perhaps being TRBD1 or TRBD2 (5 bases each). The source is a human donor with T large granular lymphocyte leukemia. Some clones in this sample may be carry-over from other donors' samples. The DNA for the CDR3 is TGTGCCAGCAACTCTGGGACCGGGGAGACCCAGTACTTC. Translation: CASNSGTGETQYF.